Listed below are T cell receptor beta chains from one sample, sequenced in a study of OX40 agonist ivuxolimab in advanced cancers. Assay: immunoSEQ multiplex PCR; the TCRdb copy retains only in-frame clones and omits some. The sample lists under 80,000 clones, about 90% occurring once. The sequencing here drew on CD4+ or CD8+ T cells sorted from blood, taken in a trial of the OX40 agonist ivuxolimab. The receptors derive from an adult with an advanced solid tumor such as melanoma, head and neck, liver or kidney cancer. CDR3s include the opening cysteine and the closing phenylalanine or tryptophan. Fields, in order: V gene, D gene, clone size, J gene, CDR3 protein, CDR3 DNA. A D gene is named only where the DNA matches it firmly. Size is omitted from some rows. Given values are once, few, many or a class for expanded clones.

TRBV29-1	TRBD1	.	TRBJ1-2	CSVKRMTGKNDGYTF	TGCAGCGTAAAAAGAATGACAGGGAAAAACGATGGCTACACCTTC
TRBV14	TRBD2	.	TRBJ2-7	CASSHLTSGGYEQYF	TGTGCCAGCAGCCACCTGACTAGCGGGGGTTACGAGCAGTACTTC
TRBV27	.	.	TRBJ1-4	CASSLTRNNEKLFF	TGTGCCAGCAGTTTAACGCGGAACAATGAAAAACTGTTTTTT
TRBV5-4	.	.	TRBJ1-1	CASSLEKEQKNTEAFF	TGTGCCAGCAGCTTGGAAAAGGAACAAAAGAACACTGAAGCTTTCTTT
TRBV10-3	.	.	TRBJ1-1	CAISESRTDYPEAFF	TGTGCCATCAGTGAGTCCCGGACCGACTACCCTGAAGCTTTCTTT
TRBV19	.	few	TRBJ2-7	CASSPPRIGGSYEQYF	TGTGCCAGTAGTCCCCCCAGGATCGGGGGCTCCTACGAGCAGTACTTC
TRBV12-2	.	once	TRBJ2-3	CASRLALTSGLTDTQYF	TGTGCAAGTCGCTTAGCGTTGACTAGCGGATTAACAGATACGCAGTATTTT
TRBV19	.	once	TRBJ1-2	CASRESGYTF	TGTGCCAGTAGAGAAAGTGGCTACACCTTC
TRBV5-1	.	.	TRBJ2-7	CASSLQGTDSEQYF	TGCGCCAGCAGCTTGCAGGGGACGGATAGCGAGCAGTACTTC
TRBV30	TRBD1	.	TRBJ2-1	CAWRRDRGNFGEQFF	TGTGCCTGGAGGAGGGACAGGGGGAATTTCGGTGAGCAGTTCTTC
TRBV7-8	.	.	TRBJ1-4	CASSSEGQLFF	TGTGCCAGCAGCTCGGAGGGACAACTGTTTTTT
TRBV18	.	.	TRBJ1-5	CASSPSPDQPQHF	TGTGCCAGCTCACCCTCTCCAGATCAGCCCCAGCATTTT
TRBV5-1	.	.	TRBJ2-3	CASSLNGPDTQYF	TGCGCCAGCAGCTTGAATGGCCCAGATACGCAGTATTTT
TRBV18	.	.	TRBJ2-1	CASSPPLRAYNEQFF	TGTGCCAGCTCACCACCGCTCAGGGCCTACAATGAGCAGTTCTTC
TRBV7-2	.	.	TRBJ2-7	CASSLALAQRQEQYF	TGTGCCAGCAGCTTAGCGTTAGCACAGCGGCAGGAGCAGTACTTC
TRBV6-6	.	.	TRBJ1-6	CASSYLGDGNSPLHF	TGTGCCAGCAGTTACTTAGGGGACGGGAATTCACCCCTCCACTTT
TRBV10-3	TRBD1	.	TRBJ2-1	CAISESTGGNEQFF	TGTGCCATCAGTGAGTCGACAGGGGGCAATGAGCAGTTCTTC
TRBV5-1	.	.	TRBJ2-5	CASSPNVYQETQYF	TGCGCCAGCAGCCCGAATGTGTACCAAGAGACCCAGTACTTC
TRBV9	.	.	TRBJ1-2	CASSVDLREYGYTF	TGTGCCAGCAGCGTAGATCTTCGGGAATATGGCTACACCTTC
TRBV6-1	.	.	TRBJ2-7	CASSEVGSQKQYF	TGTGCCAGCAGTGAAGTGGGCTCACAAAAGCAGTACTTC
TRBV7-2	TRBD1	.	TRBJ2-1	CASSLAGGTGYNEQFF	TGTGCCAGCAGCTTAGCGGGGGGGACAGGGTACAATGAGCAGTTCTTC
TRBV15	.	.	TRBJ2-1	CATSRDRFGYNEQFF	TGTGCCACCAGCAGAGATCGTTTCGGGTACAATGAGCAGTTCTTC
TRBV6-5	.	.	TRBJ1-3	CASRGSGNTIYF	TGTGCCAGCAGGGGCTCTGGAAACACCATATATTTT
TRBV7-2	.	.	TRBJ2-1	CASSQTGDFYNEQFF	TGTGCCAGCAGCCAGACTGGGGACTTTTACAATGAGCAGTTCTTC
TRBV28	.	.	TRBJ1-1	CASSSAPSVTRTEAFF	TGTGCCAGCAGTTCGGCGCCTTCAGTGACCCGGACTGAAGCTTTCTTT
TRBV28	TRBD2	few	TRBJ2-7	CASSFTSGGIYEQYF	TGTGCCAGCAGTTTCACTAGCGGGGGGATCTACGAGCAGTACTTC
TRBV29-1	.	.	TRBJ1-5	CSVAADYSNQPQHF	TGCAGCGTTGCGGCGGATTATAGCAATCAGCCCCAGCATTTT
TRBV30	.	.	TRBJ1-2	CAWSKQVFLSGYTF	TGTGCCTGGAGCAAACAGGTTTTTCTGAGTGGCTACACCTTC
TRBV18	.	.	TRBJ1-2	CASSPPYREYGYTF	TGTGCCAGCTCACCACCGTACAGGGAGTATGGCTACACCTTC
TRBV28	.	.	TRBJ1-1	CASSSLAVGNTEAFF	TGTGCCAGCAGTTCCCTGGCGGTGGGGAACACTGAAGCTTTCTTT
TRBV6-1	.	.	TRBJ2-5	CASSAKETQYF	TGTGCCAGCAGCGCAAAAGAGACCCAGTACTTC
TRBV18	TRBD1	.	TRBJ2-7	CASSPPDRVGTF	TGTGCCAGCTCACCTCCAGACAGGGTGGGGACCTTC
TRBV30	TRBD1	.	TRBJ1-6	CAWTDRGGSPLHF	TGTGCCTGGACCGACAGGGGAGGATCACCCCTCCACTTT
TRBV4-2	.	few	TRBJ1-5	CASSQEVSRTSNQPQHF	TGTGCCAGCAGCCAAGAGGTATCGAGAACGAGCAATCAGCCCCAGCATTTT
TRBV9	TRBD2	few	TRBJ2-3	CASSVGRAGGQDTQYF	TGTGCCAGCAGCGTAGGACGAGCGGGGGGGCAAGATACGCAGTATTTT
TRBV27	.	.	TRBJ1-5	CASSSLVGFDSNQPQHF	TGTGCCAGCAGCTCTCTTGTCGGGTTCGATAGCAATCAGCCCCAGCATTTT
TRBV7-9	.	.	TRBJ2-7	CASSLGGSEQYF	TGTGCCAGCAGCTTAGGGGGAAGCGAGCAGTACTTC